A single sample is the source of the 5 T cell receptor beta chains below, sequenced in a study of blood T cell repertoires in COVID-19. Clones were sequenced by immunoSEQ multiplex PCR, and TCRdb holds only the in-frame ones, with some missing. This table holds about 270,000 clones, approximately 81% found once. Sequenced sample: peripheral blood. All receptors come from a woman under 30 with acute or convalescent COVID-19.

The chain uses TRBV30 and TRBJ2-7; 8 nucleotides agree with TRBD1. CDR1 and CDR2 (germline): GTSNPN, SVGIG (reference sequence). Unmatched junction bases numbered 14, after V lost 7 bases and J lost 6 bases. The CDR3 is 14 amino acids. CDR3 in DNA: TGTGCCTCCTCGGCAGGGGGCGGATTGGGCGAGCAGTACTTC. This sequence encodes CASSAGGGLGEQYF.

The V gene is TRBV15, the J gene TRBJ2-5; 8 bases are a match to TRBD2. The CDR3 extends over 17 amino acids. J gave up 1 base and V 3 bases, and 10 bases lay outside the gene matches. In germline, CDR1 is LNHNV, CDR2 YYDKDF (reference sequence). CDR3 in amino acids: CATSRLRGGGGQETQYF. CDR3 DNA sequence: TGTGCCACCAGCAGGCTACGGGGGGGCGGAGGCCAAGAGACCCAGTACTTC. Supplemented by reference TRBV15 and TRBJ2-5, the full variable domain reads DAMVIQNPRYQVTQFGKPVTLSCSQTLNHNVMYWYQQKSSQAPKLLFHYYDKDFNNEADTPDNFQSRRPNTSFCFLDIRSPGLGDTAMYLCATSRLRGGGGQETQYFGPGTRLLVL.

This clone was recorded many times. J is TRBJ2-6 and V is TRBV7-3, with 7 positions matching TRBD2. The J segment lost 0 bases and the V segment lost 2 bases, leaving 7 bases of the junction unmatched. The CDR3 has 18 amino acids. The germline CDR1 and CDR2 sequences are SGHTA and FQGTGA. The CDR3: CASSLVASGTSGANVLTF. CDR3 nucleotide sequence: TGTGCCAGCAGCTTAGTGGCTAGCGGAACCTCTGGGGCCAACGTCCTGACTTTC.

The chain employs TRBV28 and TRBJ1-4, with 8 bases that match TRBD1. This CDR3 has 14 amino acids. The J segment lost 8 bases and the V segment lost 5 bases, leaving 7 bases of the junction unmatched. In germline, CDR1 is MDHEN, CDR2 SYDVKM. The CDR3 bases are TGTGCCAGCAGTCTCAGGGGGCAGGGAGAAAAACTGTTTTTT. This codes for CASSLRGQGEKLFF.

This clone has ten or more counts. Other DNA sequences of this sample code for an identical CDR3. The chain couples TRBV7-8 to TRBJ1-2; D may be TRBD1 (5 bases). The CDR3 is 13 amino acids. Germline V gene sequence: CDR1 SGHVS, CDR2 FQNEAQ. V was shortened by 1 base and J by 4 bases, with 7 bases between the two germline ends. Here the CDR3 DNA reads TGTGCCAGCAGCTTAGGACAGATCTATGGCTACACCTTC. This codes for CASSLGQIYGYTF.